The 32 T cell receptor beta chains presented below share a single source sample, sequenced in a study of cytomegalovirus exposure and HLA in healthy donors. Amplification used 60 Vbeta primers and 13 Jbeta primers. Clones were sequenced by immunoSEQ multiplex PCR, and TCRdb holds only the in-frame ones, with some missing. This sample carries roughly 130,000 clones, less than 85% of them seen once, and the ten largest clones take 1%. The source material was PBMCs. These receptors all come from a man in his forties in good health and CMV-seronegative.

The chain uses TRBV28 and TRBJ1-1; D is unresolved. Germline-derived CDR1 and CDR2 are MDHEN and SYDVKM. Trimming pared 6 bases from V and 5 bases from J, leaving 10 bases between. This CDR3 is 12 amino acids long. This CDR3 is CASRALETEAFF. CDR3 DNA sequence: TGTGCCAGCAGAGCACTCGAAACTGAAGCTTTCTTT.

The chain has TRBV10-2 and TRBJ1-5; 7 nucleotides match TRBD1. Germline V CDR1 and CDR2: WSHSY, SAAADI. This CDR3 has 12 amino acids. With V trimmed by 2 bases and J by 11 bases, 3 bases remained unmatched. The CDR3 spells CASSEPQGAQHF. The CDR3 region has the DNA TGCGCCAGCAGTGAGCCCCAGGGGGCCCAGCATTTT.

J is TRBJ2-7 and V is TRBV7-8; 9 nucleotides align to TRBD1. Germline CDR1 SGHVS, CDR2 FQNEAQ. The junction had 5 bases not matched to a gene; V was cut back by 5 bases and J by 3 bases. This CDR3 is 14 amino acids long. CDR3 amino acids: CASSPGTGIYEQYF. The CDR3 DNA reads TGTGCCAGCAGCCCAGGGACAGGGATCTACGAGCAGTACTTC.

The chain employs TRBV5-4 and TRBJ1-6, with D maybe TRBD1 (5 bases). V gave up 7 bases and J gave up 10 bases, with 12 bases separating them. The CDR3 covers 12 residues. Per the germline V gene, CDR1 is SGHNT and CDR2 is YYREEE (reference sequence). CDR3 amino acids: CASSGRGSPLHF. The CDR3 nucleotides read TGTGCCAGCTCTGGGCGGGGGTCACCCCTCCACTTT.

J is TRBJ1-5 and V is TRBV18; D gene unclear. The CDR3 spans 16 residues. The germline V gene has CDR1 KGHSH and CDR2 LQKENI. V lost 3 bases and J 4 bases, leaving 16 bases between the germline ends. CDR3 sequence reads: CASSPLEPKLNQPQHF. DNA for the CDR3: TGTGCCAGCTCACCGCTGGAGCCAAAGCTAAATCAGCCCCAGCATTTT.

The gene calls are TRBV29-1 and TRBJ1-1; D gene uncertain. Trimming shortened V by 3 bases and J by 5 bases, and 16 bases separated the two germline ends. From germline, CDR1 is SQVTM and CDR2 ANQGSEA. The CDR3 is 14 amino acids. CDR3: CSVDGSRVGTEAFF. In DNA, the CDR3 is TGCAGCGTTGACGGGTCGAGGGTTGGGACTGAAGCTTTCTTT.

This chain links TRBV2 with TRBJ2-5; 7 bases match TRBD2. This CDR3 region has 11 residues. V lost 8 bases, J lost 3 bases, and 0 bases stayed unmatched. Germline CDR1 SNHLY, CDR2 FYNNEI. The CDR3 region has the DNA TGTGCCAGCCGGGGGGAAGAGACCCAGTACTTC. Residues: CASRGEETQYF.

V gene TRBV15 combines with J gene TRBJ2-5, with 7 bases lining up with TRBD1. The CDR3 is made up of 18 amino acids. Germline V gene lookup returns CDR1 LNHNV and CDR2 YYDKDF (reference sequence). Trimming removed 1 base from V and 0 bases from J; junction bases left unmatched: 11. CDR3 sequence (DNA): TGTGCCACCAGCAGAGGGCCTACAACAGGGGAGTACCAAGAGACCCAGTACTTC. Translation: CATSRGPTTGEYQETQYF.

This chain links TRBV2 with TRBJ2-7; possible D gene TRBD2, 7 bases. Germline loops: CDR1 SNHLY, CDR2 FYNNEI. This CDR3 is 15 amino acids long. The V gene lost 4 bases and the J gene lost 9 bases, with 22 bases spanning the gap. The CDR3 region has the DNA TGTGCCAGCAGTGTTCTCCTAGCGGCGCAGGGGTTGCAGTACTTC. Residues: CASSVLLAAQGLQYF.

The chain couples TRBV5-4 to TRBJ2-3; 14 bases fit TRBD2. This CDR3 contains 15 residues. V trimming: 4 bases; J trimming: 5 bases; junction bases outside the gene matches: 3. Germline V gene data show CDR1 as SGHNT and CDR2 as YYREEE (reference sequence). The CDR3 DNA sequence: TGTGCCAGCAGCCCCGGGACTAGCGGGGGAGATACGCAGTATTTT. Its translation: CASSPGTSGGDTQYF.

In this sample, this clone turned up a few times. This chain joins TRBV4-1 and TRBJ2-6, with TRBD1 identical over 11 bases. V shed 5 bases and J 1 base; nucleotides not matched to a gene: 4. CDR3 length equals 17 residues. Germline values: CDR1 MGHRA, CDR2 YSYEKL. CDR3 amino acids: CASSNRDRGSGANVLTF. CDR3 nucleotide sequence: TGCGCCAGCAGCAACCGGGACAGGGGGTCTGGGGCCAACGTCCTGACTTTC.

The V and J genes are TRBV6-5 and TRBJ2-1; a weak D match, TRBD2 (6 bases). The V gene lost 2 bases and the J gene lost 12 bases, with 11 bases spanning the gap. Per the germline V gene, CDR1 is MNHEY and CDR2 is SVGAGI. The CDR3 extends over 12 amino acids. CDR3 amino acids: CASSYPGVGQFF. CDR3 sequence (DNA): TGTGCCAGCAGTTACCCGGGGGTGGGGCAGTTCTTC.

V and J are TRBV15 and TRBJ1-6; no clear D. This CDR3 is built from 17 residues. Germline V gene sequence: CDR1 LNHNV, CDR2 YYDKDF (reference sequence). V gave up 3 bases and J gave up 4 bases, with 16 bases separating them. The CDR3 DNA reads as TGTGCCACCAGCAGCGGTGATTCGGGTAGTTATAATTCACCCCTCCACTTT. Protein: CATSSGDSGSYNSPLHF.

This clone occurred once. The chain has TRBV28 and TRBJ1-2; D perhaps matches TRBD1 (5 bases). Germline-derived CDR1 and CDR2 are MDHEN and SYDVKM. This CDR3 comprises 13 residues. The germline V and J ends were trimmed by 10 bases and 7 bases, with 19 bases remaining between them. The chain's CDR3 is CATYLRGIGGYTF. CDR3 in DNA: TGTGCCACCTACTTAAGGGGAATTGGTGGCTACACCTTC.

This sequence joins TRBV29-1 and TRBJ2-1; unclear D gene. The V gene's germline CDR1 is SQVTM and CDR2 ANQGSEA. This CDR3 spans 13 amino acids. Trimming removed 4 bases at V and 6 bases at J, with 13 bases between. CDR3 amino acids: CSVGPALINEQFF. CDR3 nucleotide sequence: TGCAGCGTTGGCCCCGCTCTAATCAATGAGCAGTTCTTC.

This clone was seen a few times. The chain employs TRBV10-3 and TRBJ2-5; 9 nucleotides agree with TRBD2. Trimming removed 5 bases from V and 2 bases from J; junction bases left unmatched: 6. CDR1 and CDR2 from the germline V gene are ENHRY and SYGVKD. The CDR3 consists of 15 residues. The CDR3 here is CAISRGLALQETQYF. CDR3 bases: TGTGCCATCAGTAGGGGACTAGCCCTACAAGAGACCCAGTACTTC.

This chain connects TRBV7-3 to TRBJ1-1; D is unresolved. V was pared by 6 bases and J by 4 bases, with 12 bases between. CDR1 and CDR2 (germline): SGHTA, FQGTGA. There are 13 residues in the CDR3. DNA of the CDR3: TGTGCCAGCAGTCCCGGGGTTAGCACTGAAGCTTTCTTT. It encodes CASSPGVSTEAFF.

This chain uses TRBV2 with TRBJ1-5; D is unresolved. Between the trimmed V and J ends, which lost 8 bases and 2 bases, there was a span of 10 bases. Germline V gene data show CDR1 as SNHLY and CDR2 as FYNNEI. This CDR3 region has 13 residues. The CDR3 is CASLAGGNQPQHF. The CDR3 coding sequence is TGTGCCAGCCTGGCTGGTGGCAATCAGCCCCAGCATTTT.

This clone appeared a few times. The chain is built from TRBV20-1 and TRBJ1-1, with 8 bases lining up with TRBD1. Trimming at V came to 5 bases and at J to 8 bases, leaving 1 base not matched to a gene. Germline CDR1 and CDR2: DFQATT and SNEGSKA (reference sequence). This CDR3 spans 10 amino acids. In nucleotides, the CDR3 is TGCAGTGCTTGGGACAGGGAAGCTTTCTTT. This encodes CSAWDREAFF.

The CDR3 loop reads CASSKGENTEAFF. CDR3 sequence (DNA): TGTGCCAGCTCAAAGGGGGAGAACACTGAAGCTTTCTTT. This chain joins TRBV18 and TRBJ1-1; D might be TRBD1 (6 bases). This CDR3 region has 13 residues. V lost 5 bases, J lost 1 base, and 8 bases lay in between. The germline V gene encodes CDR1 KGHSH and CDR2 LQKENI.

The chain combines TRBV11-2 with TRBJ1-4; TRBD1 matches 7 bases. This CDR3 is built from 13 residues. Unmatched junction bases numbered 4, after V lost 0 bases and J lost 12 bases. Per the germline V gene, CDR1 is SGHAT and CDR2 is FQNNGV. The CDR3 loop is CASSLDPRGELFF. DNA for the CDR3: TGTGCCAGCAGCTTAGACCCCAGGGGGGAACTGTTTTTT.

This clone was detected only once. This chain connects TRBV6-7 to TRBJ2-1, with 9 nucleotides matching TRBD2. TRBV6-7 carries the ORF label, with uncertain function. The length of the CDR3 is 17 residues. V trimming: 2 bases; J trimming: 7 bases; junction bases outside the gene matches: 12. The DNA for the CDR3 is TGTGCCAGCAGTTACCCCCCCCCGGGACTAGCAGGGAATGAGCAGTTCTTC. Protein sequence: CASSYPPPGLAGNEQFF.

V usage is TRBV7-2 and J usage is TRBJ2-5; maybe TRBD2 (6 bases). Germline values: CDR1 SGHTA, CDR2 FQGNSA. There are 15 residues in the CDR3. Trimming cost V 3 bases and J 4 bases, with 15 bases left between them. This CDR3 reads CASSLGGVGSETQYF. DNA of the CDR3: TGTGCCAGCAGCTTGGGGGGAGTGGGCTCAGAGACCCAGTACTTC.

The V call is TRBV27, the J call TRBJ2-1, with a possible D match to TRBD2 (6 bases). The CDR3 contains 14 residues. The V gene lost 4 bases and the J gene lost 5 bases, with 12 bases spanning the gap. Germline-derived CDR1 and CDR2 are MNHEY and SMNVEV (reference sequence). The CDR3: CASSSVRGDNEQFF. The CDR3 nucleotides are TGTGCCAGCAGTTCGGTCCGCGGGGACAATGAGCAGTTCTTC.

The V and J genes are TRBV10-2 and TRBJ2-7, with a possible D match to TRBD1 (6 bases). CDR1 and CDR2 from the germline V gene are WSHSY and SAAADI. This CDR3 comprises 12 residues. V gave up 7 bases and J gave up 2 bases, with 9 bases separating them. The CDR3 nucleotides read TGCGCCAGCACCTGGGACACCTACGAGCAGTACTTC. Its translation is CASTWDTYEQYF.

In its sample, this clone was seen a few times. V usage is TRBV5-1 and J usage is TRBJ2-7, with 7 positions matching TRBD2. CDR3 length: 15 residues. The V gene's germline CDR1 is SGHRS and CDR2 YFSETQ. V gave up 0 bases and J gave up 1 base; unmatched junction bases: 4. CDR3: CASSLVAGASYEQYF. CDR3 DNA sequence: TGCGCCAGCAGCTTGGTGGCGGGAGCATCCTACGAGCAGTACTTC.

The V gene is TRBV5-1, the J gene TRBJ2-5; no clear D gene. This CDR3 has 14 amino acids. Germline CDR1 is SGHRS and CDR2 is YFSETQ. Trimming removed 1 base at V and 2 bases at J, with 9 bases between. In DNA form, the CDR3 reads TGCGCCAGCAGCTTGAGACTTACTCAAGAGACCCAGTACTTC. Amino acid sequence: CASSLRLTQETQYF.

This chain links TRBV7-9 with TRBJ2-2; perhaps TRBD1 as D (6 bases). Germline V CDR1 and CDR2: SEHNR, FQNEAQ (reference sequence). Trimming took 6 bases from V and 5 from J, leaving 16 bases between them. This CDR3 has 15 residues. The CDR3 coding sequence is TGTGCCAGCAGGCAACACTCACAGGGAACCGGGGAGCTGTTTTTT. Amino acid sequence: CASRQHSQGTGELFF.

CDR3 coding DNA: TGTGCCAGCAGCCACGGACTAGCGGACCCCAATGAGCAGTTCTTC. Encoded protein: CASSHGLADPNEQFF. This chain links TRBV4-2 with TRBJ2-1, with 10 bases identical to TRBD2. CDR3 length: 15 residues. The germline V gene encodes CDR1 LGHNA and CDR2 YNFKEQ. Losses at the gene ends were 3 bases for V and 6 bases for J; bases not matched to a gene: 5.

The chain has TRBV19 and TRBJ2-1, with TRBD2 matching 10 bases. V shed 3 bases, J shed 0 bases, and the junction held 8 bases outside the gene matches. Germline CDR1 LNHDA, CDR2 SQIVND (reference sequence). The CDR3 runs 18 residues. CDR3 in amino acids: CASSMVLAGAGSYNEQFF. As DNA, the CDR3 is TGTGCCAGTAGTATGGTTCTAGCGGGAGCCGGCTCCTACAATGAGCAGTTCTTC.

This chain links TRBV6-1 with TRBJ2-2; D is perhaps TRBD2 (5 bases). Trimming removed 2 bases at V and 4 bases at J, with 11 bases between. CDR1 is MNHNS, CDR2 SASEGT, per germline. The CDR3 runs to 15 residues. The CDR3 region has the DNA TGTGCCAGCAGTGAATGGTCTAGCCTCACCGGGGAGCTGTTTTTT. Its protein product is CASSEWSSLTGELFF.

The V and J genes are TRBV30 and TRBJ1-4; 11 bases map to TRBD1. J gave up 8 bases and V 2 bases, and 7 bases lay outside the gene matches. This CDR3 contains 15 residues. The V gene's germline CDR1 is GTSNPN and CDR2 SVGIG (reference sequence). The CDR3 nucleotides are TGTGCCTGGAGTCCCGGGACAGGGGGGTGGGAAAAACTGTTTTTT. It codes for CAWSPGTGGWEKLFF. The whole variable domain, remainder taken from reference TRBV30 and TRBJ1-4, is SQTIHQWPATLVQPVGSPLSLECTVEGTSNPNLYWYRQAAGRGLQLLFYSVGIGQISSEVPQNLSASRPQDRQFILSSKKLLLSDSGFYLCAWSPGTGGWEKLFFGSGTQLSVL.